Listed below are T cell receptor beta chains from one sample, sequenced in a study of T cell repertoires in cytomegalovirus infection. MiXCR, applied by TCRdb to the reads, yields one record per CDR3 protein. The sample holds 600,000 to 800,000 distinct CDR3 sequences, 20% to 25% seen once. Sample: CD8+ T cells from PBMCs. These receptors originate from a human donor in good health (CMV status not recorded). Some clones in this sample may be carry-over from other donors' samples. CDR3s include the opening cysteine and the closing phenylalanine or tryptophan. A D gene is named only where the DNA matches it firmly.

D gene,V gene,J gene,CDR3 protein
-,TRBV20-1,TRBJ1-6,CSARGEDSYNSPLHF
TRBD2,TRBV5-4,TRBJ2-1,CASSLEGLVVDEQFF
-,TRBV7-6,TRBJ1-1,CASTPQGPEAFF
-,TRBV7-6,TRBJ1-1,CASSLGEMDTEAFF
-,TRBV28,TRBJ1-4,CASSLQGVGEKLFF
TRBD1,TRBV7-8,TRBJ2-1,CASAPFGTVYNEQFF
-,TRBV7-6,TRBJ2-2,CASSAFGDDTGELFF
-,TRBV4-1,TRBJ2-1,CASSQDWQVSNNEQFF
-,TRBV4-2,TRBJ2-7,CASSPSPGAYEQYF
-,TRBV11-2,TRBJ1-2,CASSLVADLDGYTF
-,TRBV29-1,TRBJ1-1,CSPEVVGTEAFF
-,TRBV28,TRBJ1-1,CASSPRGITEAFF
TRBD1,TRBV5-5,TRBJ1-2,CASNSYGTGGNGYTF
TRBD2,TRBV24-1,TRBJ2-1,CATSEGDYLSYDEQFF
-,TRBV25-1,TRBJ1-2,CASSGAGPPLYGYTF
TRBD2,TRBV25-1,TRBJ2-3,CASSTRTSSSTDTQYF
TRBD1,TRBV20-1,TRBJ1-5,CSAQLTGMGQPQHF
-,TRBV7-8,TRBJ2-7,CASTLGPLREQYF
-,TRBV15,TRBJ1-1,CATSRDRSGVTEAFF
-,TRBV23-1,TRBJ2-5,CASSQYLYGDYQETQYF
TRBD1,TRBV10-3,TRBJ2-5,CAISVGTGSNQETQYF
-,TRBV12-3/TRBV12-4,TRBJ2-1,CASSFARVGNEQFF
-,TRBV7-6,TRBJ1-6,CASSSIASYNSPLHF
TRBD2,TRBV20-1,TRBJ2-5,CSARDWASGLETQYF
TRBD1,TRBV7-9,TRBJ2-1,CASSSRDREQFF
-,TRBV6-5,TRBJ1-1,CASSAGGPLVAFF
-,TRBV4-1,TRBJ2-2,CASSQTAVTYTGELFF
-,TRBV25-1,TRBJ2-1,CASSEYANAGDEQFF
-,TRBV29-1,TRBJ1-1,CSGHTSDVNTEAFF
-,TRBV20-1,TRBJ1-2,CSARVSNYGYTF
TRBD1,TRBV29-1,TRBJ1-2,CSAETGNGYTF
-,TRBV7-8,TRBJ2-1,CASRQTPTDEQFF
TRBD1,TRBV7-6,TRBJ1-4,CASSLETGTGAEKLFF
TRBD1,TRBV6-2/TRBV6-3,TRBJ1-1,CASSSRRGQSLNTEAFF
-,TRBV20-1,TRBJ2-5,CSVPGGPMYQETQYF
-,TRBV7-9,TRBJ2-4,CASSLGSGNIQYF